This T cell receptor beta chain was observed in a study of CD8 T cells in ankylosing spondylitis. Using its own MiXCR run on the 5' RACE reads, TCRdb lists one record per CDR3 protein. The table lists 150,000 to 200,000 distinct CDR3 sequences, roughly 30% of them singletons. This clonotype was seen many times. V lost 0 bases and J lost 5, with 11 bases in between. Germline V lookup: CDR1 SGHRS, CDR2 YFSETQ. The CDR3 length is 15 residues. This rearrangement joins TRBV5-1 to TRBJ1-4; D not certain. Sequencing was carried out using synovial fluid, either unsorted or a sorted T cell fraction (not recorded which). This TCR derives from a male donor with ankylosing spondylitis. The CDR3 is CASSLALAGNEKLFF. The CDR3 DNA reads as TGCGCCAGCAGCTTGGCCCTCGCAGGAAATGAAAAACTGTTTTTT.